The entry below describes one TCR beta chain. This CDR3 region has 15 residues. Germline V CDR1 and CDR2: SGHRS, YFSETQ. After removal of 4 bases from V and 4 bases from J, the junction contained 10 bases not matched to a gene. Primers: 60 Vbeta forward and 13 Jbeta reverse. The data were produced by immunoSEQ multiplex PCR, yet TCRdb's version contains in-frame clones alone and is incomplete. The sample has 110,000 or so clones, 67% seen once. This sample was taken from a study of cytomegalovirus exposure and HLA in healthy donors. The sample was PBMCs. The receptor was derived from a man aged 18 to 35 in good health and CMV-seropositive. The rearrangement links TRBV5-1 to TRBJ2-5; 7 positions agree with TRBD1. CDR3 loop: CASSKRTGDGETQYF. CDR3 coding DNA: TGCGCCAGCAGCAAGCGGACAGGCGACGGAGAGACCCAGTACTTC.